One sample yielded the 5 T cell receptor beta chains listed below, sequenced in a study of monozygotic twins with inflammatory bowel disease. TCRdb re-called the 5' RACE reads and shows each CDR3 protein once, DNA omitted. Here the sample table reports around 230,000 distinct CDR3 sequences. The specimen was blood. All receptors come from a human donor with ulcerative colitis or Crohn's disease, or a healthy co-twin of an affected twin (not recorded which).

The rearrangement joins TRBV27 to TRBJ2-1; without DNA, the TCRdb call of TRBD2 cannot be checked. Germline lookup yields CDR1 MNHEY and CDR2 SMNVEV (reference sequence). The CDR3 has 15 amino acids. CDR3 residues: CASSLPPAGYNEQFF.

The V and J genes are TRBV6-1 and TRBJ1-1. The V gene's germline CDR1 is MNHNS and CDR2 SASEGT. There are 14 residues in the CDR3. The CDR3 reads CASMLGFMNTEAFF.

The CDR3 loop reads CASSLFGRRGNEQFF. The chain has TRBV7-9 and TRBJ2-1; TCRdb reports TRBD1, a call that lacks DNA to check it against. CDR1 and CDR2 from the germline V gene are SEHNR and FQNEAQ (reference sequence). The CDR3 sequence is 15 residues long. Full variable domain (outside the CDR3, taken from reference TRBV7-9 and TRBJ2-1): DTGVSQNPRHKITKRGQNVTFRCDPISEHNRLYWYRQTLGQGPEFLTYFQNEAQLEKSRLLSDRFSAERPKGSFSTLEIQRTEQGDSAMYLCASSLFGRRGNEQFFGPGTRLTVL.

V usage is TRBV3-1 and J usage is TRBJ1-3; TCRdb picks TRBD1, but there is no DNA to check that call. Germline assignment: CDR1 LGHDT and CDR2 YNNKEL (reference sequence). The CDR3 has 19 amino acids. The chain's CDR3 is CASSTRTGGMGSSGNTIYF.

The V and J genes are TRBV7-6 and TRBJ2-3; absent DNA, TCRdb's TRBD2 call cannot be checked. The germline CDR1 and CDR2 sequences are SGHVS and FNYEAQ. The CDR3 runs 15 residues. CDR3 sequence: CASSYLAGGTDTQYF.